A single sample is the source of the 29 T cell receptor beta chains below, sequenced in a study of technical replicates of blood from four donors. Only in-frame clones appear in the TCRdb table, and some are missing; sequencing was by immunoSEQ multiplex PCR. The sample consists of about 100,000 clones, around 96% of them appearing once. Sample: T cells isolated from PBMCs. The receptor source for this set is a human donor in good health.

This rearrangement joins TRBV28 to TRBJ1-1, with D possibly TRBD1 on 5 matching bases. The V end was cut by 3 bases, the J end by 0 bases, with 8 bases between. The germline gives CDR1 MDHEN, CDR2 SYDVKM. The CDR3 is 14 amino acids. The CDR3: CASSLQGLNTEAFF. CDR3 nucleotide sequence: TGTGCCAGCAGTTTGCAGGGCCTGAACACTGAAGCTTTCTTT.

This clone was seen a single time. The chain uses TRBV2 and TRBJ1-1, with 10 nucleotides matching TRBD1. Germline V lookup: CDR1 SNHLY, CDR2 FYNNEI. This CDR3 is 16 amino acids long. Trimming removed 2 bases from V and 6 bases from J; junction bases left unmatched: 9. CDR3 sequence (DNA): TGTGCCAGCAGTGAACTCGGGGTGACAGGGGGCCCTGAAGCTTTCTTT. Amino acid sequence: CASSELGVTGGPEAFF.

The chain links TRBV5-6 to TRBJ2-2; D possibly corresponds to TRBD1 (6 bases). The CDR3 length is 15 residues. With 6 bases removed from V and 1 base from J, the gap between germline ends came to 13 bases. Germline V gene lookup returns CDR1 SGHDT and CDR2 YYEEEE. The CDR3: CASKPGQRNTGELFF. The CDR3 region has the DNA TGTGCCAGCAAACCGGGACAACGGAACACCGGGGAGCTGTTTTTT.

This rearrangement joins TRBV2 to TRBJ2-2; weak D call: TRBD1 (5 bases). Trimming took 5 bases from V and 2 from J, leaving 15 bases between them. The CDR3 consists of 16 residues. Germline V gives CDR1 SNHLY, CDR2 FYNNEI. CDR3 loop: CASSSGQNLNTGELFF. The CDR3 bases are TGTGCCAGCAGTTCCGGACAAAACCTAAACACCGGGGAGCTGTTTTTT.

V and J are TRBV10-3 and TRBJ1-1; D is uncertain. V dropped 9 bases and J dropped 0 bases, with 11 bases sitting between them. The CDR3 loop spans 13 amino acids. Germline CDR1 is ENHRY and CDR2 is SYGVKD. In nucleotides, the CDR3 is TGTGCCATTGCCATAGCCATGAACACTGAAGCTTTCTTT. Translating gives CAIAIAMNTEAFF.

This chain links TRBV5-1 with TRBJ2-7; 8 bases agree with TRBD2. The V and J ends lost 2 bases and 7 bases, in that order; junction bases with no gene match: 5. The CDR3 consists of 13 residues. Germline V gene sequence: CDR1 SGHRS, CDR2 YFSETQ. In nucleotides, the CDR3 is TGCGCCAGCAGCTTAGGACTAGCTCGTGAGCAGTACTTC. Its protein is CASSLGLAREQYF.

The chain employs TRBV2 and TRBJ2-7; 11 bases are shared with TRBD2. The CDR3 spans 13 residues. CDR1 is SNHLY and CDR2 is FYNNEI in the germline V gene. After removal of 8 bases from V and 2 bases from J, the junction contained 2 bases not matched to a gene. Here the CDR3 reads CASGTSGPYEQYF. CDR3 bases: TGTGCCAGCGGGACTAGCGGCCCCTACGAGCAGTACTTC.

CDR3 nucleotide sequence: TGTGCCAGCAGAGGGGTTAGCGGGAATCAGCCCCAGCATTTT. Its protein is CASRGVSGNQPQHF. V and J are TRBV2 and TRBJ1-5; D possibly corresponds to TRBD1 (5 bases). V was pared by 6 bases and J by 4 bases, with 13 bases between. Germline values: CDR1 SNHLY, CDR2 FYNNEI. This CDR3 has 14 residues.

This chain links TRBV5-1 with TRBJ2-1; TRBD1 matches 7 bases. The germline V gene has CDR1 SGHRS and CDR2 YFSETQ. CDR3 length: 15 residues. The junction had 10 bases not matched to a gene; V was cut back by 7 bases and J by 3 bases. The CDR3 spells CASYEGGFLYNEQFF. CDR3 coding DNA: TGCGCCAGCTACGAAGGGGGCTTTCTCTACAATGAGCAGTTCTTC.

This chain uses TRBV6-5 with TRBJ1-5; D not resolved. V gave up 3 bases and J gave up 6 bases, with 9 bases separating them. The CDR3 is made up of 13 amino acids. Germline V CDR1 and CDR2: MNHEY, SVGAGI. The CDR3 DNA follows: TGTGCCAGCAGTTATAGCGCCACTCAGCCCCAGCATTTT. Translation gives CASSYSATQPQHF.

The rearrangement joins TRBV19 to TRBJ2-1; 8 bases are shared with TRBD2. J was trimmed by 0 bases and V by 1 base; bases with no gene match: 5. The CDR3 has 17 residues. Looked up from germline, CDR1 is LNHDA and CDR2 is SQIVND (reference sequence). The CDR3 loop reads CASSIVSGRSSYNEQFF. CDR3 nucleotides: TGTGCCAGTAGTATAGTAAGCGGGAGAAGCTCCTACAATGAGCAGTTCTTC.

The chain joins TRBV5-8 to TRBJ2-7; TRBD2 agrees at 7 bases. Germline V gene sequence: CDR1 SGHTS, CDR2 YDEGEE. V shed 0 bases, J shed 3 bases, and the junction held 6 bases outside the gene matches. The CDR3 runs 15 residues. The CDR3 DNA reads as TGTGCCAGCAGCTTGGACAGCGGGATCCGCTACGAGCAGTACTTC. This codes for CASSLDSGIRYEQYF.

V is TRBV7-9 and J is TRBJ2-5; 7 nucleotides align to TRBD1. The V gene's germline CDR1 is SEHNR and CDR2 FQNEAQ (reference sequence). The CDR3 sequence is 14 residues long. Unmatched junction bases numbered 4, after V lost 2 bases and J lost 4 bases. The CDR3 sequence: CASSLLGGLETQYF. CDR3 in DNA: TGTGCCAGCAGCTTACTAGGGGGCCTAGAGACCCAGTACTTC.

Worth noting for this clone: Germline and junction disagree at one end, which may indicate a read error. The chain recombines TRBV7-7 with TRBJ2-1; a weak D match, TRBD1 (5 bases). The CDR3 contains 13 residues. Germline CDR1 SSHAT, CDR2 FNYEAQ (reference sequence). The CDR3 is CASSLDRYNEQFF. The CDR3 DNA sequence: TGTGCTAGCAGCTTAGACAGATACAATGAGCAGTTCTTC.

The CDR3 DNA follows: TGTGCCAGCAGCGTTTCCTTACTAGCGGGAGAATCGGCTGAGCAGTTCTTC. The encoded protein is CASSVSLLAGESAEQFF. The V and J genes are TRBV9 and TRBJ2-1, with TRBD2 identical over 11 bases. J was trimmed by 9 bases and V by 2 bases; bases with no gene match: 13. CDR1 is SGDLS and CDR2 is YYNGEE in the germline V gene. The CDR3 length is 17 residues.

In this sample, this clone turned up once. J is TRBJ2-7 and V is TRBV6-5; 7 nucleotides line up with TRBD1. This CDR3 is built from 13 residues. The junction had 6 bases not matched to a gene; V was cut back by 6 bases and J by 4 bases. CDR1 is MNHEY and CDR2 is SVGAGI in the germline V gene. CDR3 sequence: CASSDRVGYEQYF. The CDR3 region has the DNA TGTGCCAGCAGCGACAGGGTTGGGTACGAGCAGTACTTC.

This clone was counted many times. The sample carries other DNA sequences with the same CDR3. The chain combines TRBV5-1 with TRBJ2-1, with 13 positions matching TRBD2. The CDR3 is 16 amino acids. Per the germline V gene, CDR1 is SGHRS and CDR2 is YFSETQ. J gave up 0 bases and V 5 bases, and 2 bases lay outside the gene matches. CDR3 region: CASSRTSGSSYNEQFF. Here the CDR3 DNA reads TGCGCCAGCAGTCGGACTAGCGGGAGCTCCTACAATGAGCAGTTCTTC.

This clone was counted a single time. The chain has TRBV7-9 and TRBJ2-2; 8 bases match TRBD2. This CDR3 is 14 amino acids long. J gave up 1 base and V 5 bases, and 0 bases lay outside the gene matches. Germline loops: CDR1 SEHNR, CDR2 FQNEAQ (reference sequence). For the CDR3, the DNA is TGTGCCAGCAGCACTAGCGGGAACACCGGGGAGCTGTTTTTT. This gives the protein CASSTSGNTGELFF.

The chain recombines TRBV6-5 with TRBJ1-5; D remains unclear. The CDR3 sequence is 13 residues long. V lost 2 bases, J lost 7 bases, and 9 bases lay in between. Germline values: CDR1 MNHEY, CDR2 SVGAGI. The CDR3 sequence: CASSYGPRQPQHF. The CDR3, as DNA: TGTGCCAGCAGTTACGGGCCAAGGCAGCCCCAGCATTTT.

This clone is a singleton in its sample. The gene calls are TRBV5-4 and TRBJ2-5; TRBD2 agrees at 8 bases. After removal of 3 bases from V and 4 bases from J, the junction contained 14 bases not matched to a gene. Germline lookup yields CDR1 SGHNT and CDR2 YYREEE (reference sequence). The CDR3 is made up of 17 amino acids. The CDR3: CASSSGRVQRETETQYF. In DNA form, the CDR3 reads TGTGCCAGCAGCTCTGGGAGGGTCCAGCGGGAGACAGAGACCCAGTACTTC.

V and J are TRBV5-5 and TRBJ1-4, with D maybe TRBD1 (5 bases). Trimming stripped 4 bases from V and 7 bases from J, with 14 bases between. CDR3 length: 14 residues. Per the germline V gene, CDR1 is SGHKS and CDR2 is YYEKEE (reference sequence). The CDR3 DNA sequence: TGTGCCAGCAGCCAGACAGCCGACGGTGAAAAACTGTTTTTT. Residues: CASSQTADGEKLFF.

J is TRBJ1-3 and V is TRBV11-3; D is unclear. Germline V CDR1 and CDR2: SGHNT, YENEEA. Deletions cut 1 base from V and 4 bases from J, with 11 bases between. This CDR3 region has 15 residues. CDR3 DNA: TGTGCCAGCAGCTTAGTTTCGGTTCCGGGAAACACCATATATTTT. It yields the protein CASSLVSVPGNTIYF. Full variable domain (rest looked up from reference TRBV11-3 and TRBJ1-3): EAGVVQSPRYKIIEKKQPVAFWCNPISGHNTLYWYLQNLGQGPELLIRYENEEAVDDSQLPKDRFSAERLKGVDSTLKIQPAELGDSAVYLCASSLVSVPGNTIYFGEGSWLTVV.

This clone was counted a single time. J is TRBJ2-7 and V is TRBV7-2, with D possibly matching TRBD2 (6 bases). The germline V gene has CDR1 SGHTA and CDR2 FQGNSA. Trimming removed 1 base at V and 2 bases at J, with 12 bases between. This CDR3 has 15 residues. The CDR3 protein is CASSLEGTRTYEQYF. The CDR3 DNA reads TGTGCCAGCAGCTTAGAAGGGACTCGAACCTACGAGCAGTACTTC.

This rearrangement joins TRBV6-5 to TRBJ1-1; D possibly corresponds to TRBD1 (6 bases). The CDR3 loop spans 16 amino acids. V lost 2 bases and J 2 bases, leaving 15 bases between the germline ends. CDR1 and CDR2 (germline): MNHEY, SVGAGI. The CDR3 sequence: CASSYAGQITNTEAFF. The CDR3 DNA reads as TGTGCCAGCAGTTACGCCGGACAGATAACCAACACTGAAGCTTTCTTT.

V gene TRBV19 combines with J gene TRBJ2-3; perhaps TRBD2 as D (5 bases). Trimming took off 4 bases at V and 0 bases at J, with 8 bases between the two ends. This CDR3 is built from 14 residues. Per germline, CDR1 LNHDA and CDR2 SQIVND (reference sequence). The CDR3 loop reads CASSSGPSTDTQYF. DNA of the CDR3: TGTGCCAGTAGTAGCGGGCCGAGCACAGATACGCAGTATTTT. Together with reference TRBV19 and TRBJ2-3, the CDR3 gives the full variable domain: DGGITQSPKYLFRKEGQNVTLSCEQNLNHDAMYWYRQDPGQGLRLIYYSQIVNDFQKGDIAEGYSVSREKKESFPLTVTSAQKNPTAFYLCASSSGPSTDTQYFGPGTRLTVL.

This clone was seen a single time. The CDR3 loop is CASSPGGVPYEQYF. DNA for the CDR3: TGTGCCAGCAGCCCCGGGGGGGTCCCATACGAGCAGTACTTC. V and J are TRBV9 and TRBJ2-7; 8 bases fit TRBD2. This CDR3 comprises 14 residues. Germline trimming cut 4 bases from V and 4 bases from J; bases unmatched to any gene: 7. Germline assignment: CDR1 SGDLS and CDR2 YYNGEE. The whole variable domain, filled in from reference TRBV9 and TRBJ2-7, reads DSGVTQTPKHLITATGQRVTLRCSPRSGDLSVYWYQQSLDQGLQFLIQYYNGEERAKGNILERFSAQQFPDLHSELNLSSLELGDSALYFCASSPGGVPYEQYFGPGTRLTVT.

This clone has just one count. The V gene is TRBV6-1, the J gene TRBJ2-7; 7 bases are a match to TRBD2. V shed 4 bases and J 3 bases; nucleotides not matched to a gene: 6. This CDR3 comprises 14 residues. CDR1 is MNHNS and CDR2 is SASEGT in the germline V gene. The CDR3 DNA follows: TGTGCCAGCAGTGCGCAGGCGGGAGTCTACGAGCAGTACTTC. It codes for CASSAQAGVYEQYF.

This chain connects TRBV2 to TRBJ2-7; 11 bases are a match to TRBD2. The V gene end was trimmed by 5 bases and the J gene end by 1 base; junction bases not matched to a gene: 4. Germline V gene lookup returns CDR1 SNHLY and CDR2 FYNNEI. The CDR3 is 15 amino acids. The CDR3 reads CASSIGTSGSYEQYF. The CDR3 coding sequence is TGTGCCAGCAGTATTGGGACTAGCGGATCCTACGAGCAGTACTTC.

The count of this clone is one. The V call is TRBV29-1, the J call TRBJ2-1; 7 positions agree with TRBD2. The ends lost 5 bases at V and 1 base at J; junction bases unmatched: 17. The CDR3 length is 18 residues. From germline, CDR1 is SQVTM and CDR2 ANQGSEA. The CDR3 nucleotides read TGCAGCGTTACGAGCTGGGGGGAGGGCCTTATGTCCTACAATGAGCAGTTCTTC. Amino acids: CSVTSWGEGLMSYNEQFF.